The rows below give T cell receptor beta chains drawn from one sample of a study of OX40 agonist ivuxolimab in advanced cancers. Only in-frame clones appear in the TCRdb table, and some are missing; sequencing was by immunoSEQ multiplex PCR. The top ten hold around 0.4% of the sample, which has roughly 50,000 clones, 75% to 90% seen once. The source was CD4+ or CD8+ T cells sorted from blood, collected in a trial of the OX40 agonist ivuxolimab. These TCRs come from an adult with an advanced solid tumor such as melanoma, head and neck, liver or kidney cancer. Each CDR3 is given with its conserved first and last residue. A D gene is named only where the DNA matches it firmly. A row's size may be missing; if present it is once, few, many or a size class.

d_gene	len	abundance	j_gene	v_gene	CDR3aa	CDR3nt
TRBD1	14	.	TRBJ2-7	TRBV10-3	CASSGTGSNYEQYF	TGTGCCAGCTCCGGGACAGGGTCTAACTACGAGCAGTACTTC
.	15	.	TRBJ1-2	TRBV7-9	CASSLGHRVPSGYTF	TGTGCCAGCAGCTTAGGGCACCGGGTACCATCAGGCTACACCTTC
.	15	.	TRBJ1-2	TRBV30	CAWSVPGSSNYGYTF	TGTGCCTGGAGTGTCCCGGGCTCTTCTAACTATGGCTACACCTTC
.	18	.	TRBJ2-6	TRBV5-1	CASSLEGRALSGANVLTF	TGCGCCAGCAGCTTGGAAGGCAGGGCGCTCTCTGGGGCCAACGTCCTGACTTTC
.	14	once	TRBJ1-5	TRBV28	CASSLGQMNQPQHF	TGTGCCAGCAGTCTCGGACAGATGAATCAGCCCCAGCATTTT
TRBD2	14	.	TRBJ2-1	TRBV2	CASRGASGGRVQFF	TGTGCCAGCAGAGGGGCTAGCGGGGGAAGAGTGCAGTTCTTC
.	14	.	TRBJ2-5	TRBV18	CASSPYRDQETQYF	TGTGCCAGCTCACCCTACAGGGACCAAGAGACCCAGTACTTC
TRBD1	13	.	TRBJ1-2	TRBV7-3	CASSLPTGDGYTF	TGTGCCAGCAGCTTACCCACAGGGGATGGCTACACCTTC
.	16	.	TRBJ1-1	TRBV10-2	CASSESAWAVPTEAFF	TGCGCCAGCAGTGAGTCCGCATGGGCAGTTCCAACTGAAGCTTTCTTT
.	11	.	TRBJ1-2	TRBV28	CASTLNYGYTF	TGTGCCAGCACCCTAAACTATGGCTACACCTTC
TRBD2	15	.	TRBJ2-5	TRBV28	CASKLRGGARETQYF	TGTGCCAGCAAGCTCCGCGGGGGGGCCAGAGAGACCCAGTACTTC
TRBD1	18	.	TRBJ2-1	TRBV4-3	CASSQAGTGWGRYNEQFF	TGCGCCAGCAGCCAAGCCGGGACAGGGTGGGGGAGATACAATGAGCAGTTCTTC
TRBD1	15	.	TRBJ1-2	TRBV5-5	CASSLDGGGAYGYTF	TGTGCCAGCAGCTTGGATGGAGGGGGCGCATATGGCTACACCTTC
TRBD2	20	.	TRBJ2-2	TRBV4-1	CASSQDWGLAGGPGTGELFF	TGCGCCAGCAGCCAAGATTGGGGACTAGCGGGAGGGCCGGGCACCGGGGAGCTGTTTTTT
TRBD1	16	.	TRBJ1-6	TRBV4-2	CASSPTADRRYSPLHF	TGTGCCAGCAGCCCCACCGCGGACAGGAGATATTCACCCCTCCACTTT
TRBD1	13	.	TRBJ1-2	TRBV7-3	CASSPGGNRGYTF	TGTGCCAGCAGCCCAGGGGGTAATCGGGGCTACACCTTC
TRBD1	19	.	TRBJ1-6	TRBV30	CAWSVRGRGLPSYNSPLHF	TGTGCCTGGAGTGTACGAGGCAGGGGGCTACCCTCCTATAATTCACCCCTCCACTTT
TRBD1	14	.	TRBJ2-7	TRBV11-2	CASSSIRDSYEQYF	TGTGCCAGCAGCTCCATCCGGGACAGCTACGAGCAGTACTTC
TRBD1	15	.	TRBJ1-2	TRBV30	CAWSVGGANNYGYTF	TGTGCCTGGAGTGTAGGGGGCGCGAATAACTATGGCTACACCTTC
.	12	.	TRBJ2-3	TRBV5-1	CASSFWGDTQYF	TGCGCCAGCAGCTTCTGGGGGGATACGCAGTATTTT
.	13	.	TRBJ1-1	TRBV29-1	CSVEGTENTEAFF	TGCAGCGTTGAAGGCACGGAGAACACTGAAGCTTTCTTT
.	13	.	TRBJ2-1	TRBV5-1	CASSLTGDNEQFF	TGCGCCAGCAGCTTGACGGGGGACAATGAGCAGTTCTTC
.	9	.	TRBJ1-2	TRBV2	CASGPGYTF	TGTGCCAGCGGACCTGGCTACACCTTC
.	12	.	TRBJ2-3	TRBV7-2	CASSFSTDTQYF	TGTGCCAGCAGCTTTTCCACAGATACGCAGTATTTT
.	15	.	TRBJ2-3	TRBV21-1	CASSTTGLDTDTQYF	TGTGCCAGCAGCACAACGGGACTCGACACAGATACGCAGTATTTT
TRBD2	17	.	TRBJ2-1	TRBV5-1	CASSLGTSGRRRNEQFF	TGCGCCAGCAGCTTGGGGACTAGCGGGAGGCGTAGGAATGAGCAGTTCTTC
.	14	.	TRBJ1-2	TRBV5-6	CASSLSGITRGYTF	TGTGCCAGCAGCTTGTCAGGGATCACTAGGGGCTACACCTTC
.	15	few	TRBJ2-7	TRBV7-9	CASSPVAVTSYEQYF	TGTGCCAGCAGCCCAGTGGCCGTTACTTCCTACGAGCAGTACTTC
.	13	.	TRBJ2-7	TRBV27	CASSQDIYYEQYF	TGTGCCAGCAGCCAGGACATATACTACGAGCAGTACTTC
.	14	.	TRBJ1-2	TRBV7-6	CASSLAGGFYGYTF	TGTGCCAGCAGCTTAGCGGGGGGTTTCTATGGCTACACCTTC
TRBD1	13	.	TRBJ1-1	TRBV29-1	CSVSGGRDTEAFF	TGCAGCGTATCAGGGGGGAGGGACACTGAAGCTTTCTTT
.	15	.	TRBJ1-3	TRBV7-8	CASRFDSFSGNTIYF	TGTGCCAGCAGGTTCGACAGCTTCTCTGGAAACACCATATATTTT
TRBD1	16	.	TRBJ1-5	TRBV5-6	CASSSLKQGRNQPQHF	TGTGCCAGCAGCTCTCTCAAACAGGGGAGGAATCAGCCCCAGCATTTT
.	16	.	TRBJ1-2	TRBV4-3	CASSQDLPGQPYGYTF	TGCGCCAGCAGCCAAGATCTCCCCGGACAGCCCTATGGCTACACCTTC
TRBD2	15	.	TRBJ2-4	TRBV5-1	CASSLGGAGENIQYF	TGCGCCAGCAGCTTGGGTGGGGCGGGGGAAAACATTCAGTACTTC
.	14	.	TRBJ1-1	TRBV2	CASTLEGWGTEAFF	TGTGCCAGCACTCTGGAGGGGTGGGGCACTGAAGCTTTCTTT
.	16	.	TRBJ1-1	TRBV12-2	CASRLVRSTGGNEAFF	TGTGCAAGTCGCTTAGTACGGTCCACCGGTGGGAATGAAGCTTTCTTT
.	15	.	TRBJ2-1	TRBV5-1	CASSLNGRVYNEQFF	TGCGCCAGCAGCTTGAACGGGAGAGTCTACAATGAGCAGTTCTTC
.	13	.	TRBJ1-2	TRBV6-5	CASSPGVKYGYTF	TGTGCCAGCAGCCCGGGGGTTAAATATGGCTACACCTTC
.	15	.	TRBJ1-2	TRBV7-8	CASSSHRGTNYGYTF	TGTGCCAGCAGCTCGCATAGGGGGACTAACTATGGCTACACCTTC
.	13	.	TRBJ1-4	TRBV19	CASSKDSHEKLFF	TGTGCCAGTAGTAAGGACAGTCACGAAAAACTGTTTTTT
.	13	.	TRBJ1-2	TRBV28	CASRSSGNYGYTF	TGTGCCAGCAGGTCTTCGGGAAACTATGGCTACACCTTC
.	13	.	TRBJ2-2	TRBV4-3	CASSQARTGELFF	TGCGCCAGCAGCCAAGCCCGGACCGGGGAGCTGTTTTTT
TRBD1	14	few	TRBJ1-5	TRBV27	CAAPYRQGSQPQHF	TGTGCCGCCCCTTATCGACAGGGATCGCAGCCCCAGCATTTT
.	13	.	TRBJ2-7	TRBV5-8	CASSRTGAYEQYF	TGTGCCAGCAGCCGGACCGGGGCCTACGAGCAGTACTTC
.	15	once	TRBJ2-3	TRBV28	CASSIGRNLGGTQYF	TGTGCCAGCAGTATAGGACGGAACCTTGGGGGTACGCAGTATTTT
TRBD1	15	few	TRBJ2-5	TRBV28	CASSLFQGAEGSQYF	TGTGCCAGCAGTTTATTTCAGGGGGCGGAAGGGTCCCAGTACTTC